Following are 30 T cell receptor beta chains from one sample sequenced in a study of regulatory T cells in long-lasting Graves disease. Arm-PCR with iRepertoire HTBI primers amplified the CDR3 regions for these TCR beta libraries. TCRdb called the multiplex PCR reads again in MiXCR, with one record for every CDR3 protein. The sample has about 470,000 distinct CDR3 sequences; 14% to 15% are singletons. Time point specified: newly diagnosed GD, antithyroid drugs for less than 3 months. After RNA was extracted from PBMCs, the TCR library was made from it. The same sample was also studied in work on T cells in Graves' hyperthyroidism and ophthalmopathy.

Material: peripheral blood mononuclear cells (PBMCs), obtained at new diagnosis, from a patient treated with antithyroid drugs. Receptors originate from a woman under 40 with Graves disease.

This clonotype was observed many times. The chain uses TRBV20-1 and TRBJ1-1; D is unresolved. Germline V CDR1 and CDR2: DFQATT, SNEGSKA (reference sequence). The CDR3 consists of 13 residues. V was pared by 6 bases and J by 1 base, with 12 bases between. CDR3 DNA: TGCAGTGCAGGCGAAGATTCGAACACTGAAGCTTTCTTT. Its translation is CSAGEDSNTEAFF.

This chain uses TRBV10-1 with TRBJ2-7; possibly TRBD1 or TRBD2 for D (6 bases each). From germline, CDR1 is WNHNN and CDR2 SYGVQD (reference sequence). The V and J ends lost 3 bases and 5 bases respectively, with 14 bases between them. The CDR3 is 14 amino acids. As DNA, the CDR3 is TGCGCCAGCAGTGAAGGGGGGCGAGGAAACGAGCAGTACTTC. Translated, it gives CASSEGGRGNEQYF.

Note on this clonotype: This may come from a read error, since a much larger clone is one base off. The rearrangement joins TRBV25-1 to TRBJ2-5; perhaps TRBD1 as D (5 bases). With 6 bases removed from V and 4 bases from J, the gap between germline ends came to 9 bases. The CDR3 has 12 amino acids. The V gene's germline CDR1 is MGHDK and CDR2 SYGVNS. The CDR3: CASSVGAETQYF. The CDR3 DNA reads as TGTGCCAGCAGCGTAGGGGCAGAGACCCAGTACTTC.

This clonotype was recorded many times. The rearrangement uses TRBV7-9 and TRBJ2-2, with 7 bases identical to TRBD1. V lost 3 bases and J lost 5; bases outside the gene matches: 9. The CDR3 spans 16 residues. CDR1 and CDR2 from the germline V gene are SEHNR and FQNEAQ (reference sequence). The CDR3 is CASSLVDLRGTGELFF. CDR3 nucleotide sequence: TGTGCCAGCAGCTTGGTAGACCTCAGGGGGACCGGGGAGCTGTTTTTT.

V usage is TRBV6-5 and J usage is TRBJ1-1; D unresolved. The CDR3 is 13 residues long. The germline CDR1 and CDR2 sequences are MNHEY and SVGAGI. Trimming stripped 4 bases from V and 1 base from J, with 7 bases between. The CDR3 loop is CASSWSGNTEAFF. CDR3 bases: TGTGCCAGCAGTTGGTCGGGGAACACTGAAGCTTTCTTT.

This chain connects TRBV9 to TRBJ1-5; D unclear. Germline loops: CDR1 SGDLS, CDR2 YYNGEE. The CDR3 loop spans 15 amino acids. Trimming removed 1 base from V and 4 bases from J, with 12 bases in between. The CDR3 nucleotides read TGTGCCAGCAGCGTATCGTCGCATCTTAATCAGCCCCAGCATTTT. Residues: CASSVSSHLNQPQHF. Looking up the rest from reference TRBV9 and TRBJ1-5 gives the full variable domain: DSGVTQTPKHLITATGQRVTLRCSPRSGDLSVYWYQQSLDQGLQFLIQYYNGEERAKGNILERFSAQQFPDLHSELNLSSLELGDSALYFCASSVSSHLNQPQHFGDGTRLSIL.

The CDR3 DNA follows: TGTGCCAGCTTATCCCAACGCAGTGAGCAGTTCTTC. Its translation: CASLSQRSEQFF. The V gene is TRBV2, the J gene TRBJ2-1; D unclear. The ends were cut back, 8 bases at V and 9 bases at J, with 14 bases in the middle. CDR1 and CDR2 (germline): SNHLY, FYNNEI. The CDR3 covers 12 residues.

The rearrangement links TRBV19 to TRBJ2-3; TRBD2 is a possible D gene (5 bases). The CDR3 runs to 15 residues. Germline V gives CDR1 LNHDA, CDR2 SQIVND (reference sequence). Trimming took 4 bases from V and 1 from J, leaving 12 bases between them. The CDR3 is CASSRLASGTDTQYF. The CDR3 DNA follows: TGTGCCAGTAGTAGGCTAGCCTCGGGCACAGATACGCAGTATTTT.

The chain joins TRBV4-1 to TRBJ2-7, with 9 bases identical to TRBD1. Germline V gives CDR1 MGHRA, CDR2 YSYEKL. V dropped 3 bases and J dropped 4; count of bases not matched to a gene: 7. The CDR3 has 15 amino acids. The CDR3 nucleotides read TGCGCCAGCAGCCACCTGGGACAGGGTCGATACGAGCAGTACTTC. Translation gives CASSHLGQGRYEQYF.

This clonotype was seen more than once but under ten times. Here the CDR3 reads CASTSTGSRRRKTQYF. As DNA, the CDR3 is TGTGCCAGCACCTCAACGGGCTCCCGGAGGAGAAAGACCCAGTACTTC. The chain joins TRBV12-3 or TRBV12-4 to TRBJ2-5, with a tentative D call TRBD2 (5 bases). Trimming removed 7 bases from V and 6 bases from J, with 24 bases in between. The CDR3 is made up of 16 amino acids.

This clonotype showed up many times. This CDR3 is CASRPGVLGYTF. The DNA for the CDR3 is TGTGCCAGCAGACCAGGGGTATTGGGCTACACCTTC. V and J are TRBV28 and TRBJ1-2; tentatively, D is TRBD1 (6 bases). The CDR3 runs 12 residues. V dropped 6 bases and J dropped 8 bases, with 13 bases sitting between them. Germline CDR1 is MDHEN and CDR2 is SYDVKM.

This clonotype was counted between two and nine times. CDR3: CASRQQGAPGQPQHF. The CDR3 DNA follows: TGTGCCAGCAGGCAACAGGGGGCGCCCGGGCAGCCCCAGCATTTT. The rearrangement joins TRBV6-1 to TRBJ1-5; 9 nucleotides agree with TRBD1. CDR1 and CDR2 (germline): MNHNS, SASEGT. CDR3 length equals 15 residues. With V trimmed by 6 bases and J by 7 bases, 10 bases remained unmatched.

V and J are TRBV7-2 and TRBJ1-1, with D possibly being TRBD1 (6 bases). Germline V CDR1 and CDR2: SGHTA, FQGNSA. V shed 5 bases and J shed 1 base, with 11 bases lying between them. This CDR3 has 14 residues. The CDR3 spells CASSLLGQNTEAFF. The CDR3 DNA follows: TGTGCCAGCAGCCTTTTGGGACAGAACACTGAAGCTTTCTTT.

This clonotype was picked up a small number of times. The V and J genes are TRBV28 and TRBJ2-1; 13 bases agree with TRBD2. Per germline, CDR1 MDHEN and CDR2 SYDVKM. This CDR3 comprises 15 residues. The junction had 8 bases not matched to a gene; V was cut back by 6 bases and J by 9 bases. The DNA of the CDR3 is TGTGCCAGCAGGAGGGGACTAGCGGGGACGGGTGAGCAGTTCTTC. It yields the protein CASRRGLAGTGEQFF.

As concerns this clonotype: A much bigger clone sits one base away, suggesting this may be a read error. The CDR3 DNA follows: TGTGCCAGCATCTCGGGACAGAACACCGGGGAGCTGTTTTTT. Protein: CASISGQNTGELFF. The chain couples TRBV6-1 to TRBJ2-2; TRBD1 might be the D (6 bases). From germline, CDR1 is MNHNS and CDR2 SASEGT. Trimming stripped 7 bases from V and 1 base from J, with 10 bases between. The CDR3 spans 14 residues.

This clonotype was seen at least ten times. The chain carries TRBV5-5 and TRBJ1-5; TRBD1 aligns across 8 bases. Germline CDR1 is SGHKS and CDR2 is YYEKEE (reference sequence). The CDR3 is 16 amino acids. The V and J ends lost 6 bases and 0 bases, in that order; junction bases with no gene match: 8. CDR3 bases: TGTGCCAGCAATAAGGACAGGGTCGGTAGCAATCAGCCCCAGCATTTT. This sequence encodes CASNKDRVGSNQPQHF.

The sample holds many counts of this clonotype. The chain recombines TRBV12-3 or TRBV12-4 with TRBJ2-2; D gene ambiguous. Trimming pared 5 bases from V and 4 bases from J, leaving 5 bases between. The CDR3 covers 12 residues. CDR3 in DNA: TGTGCCAGCAGTGCCGGCACCGGGGAGCTGTTTTTT. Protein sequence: CASSAGTGELFF.

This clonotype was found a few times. In nucleotides, the CDR3 is TGTGCCAGCAGCCTACCGACGGGCCCCTACGAGCAGTACTTC. Protein: CASSLPTGPYEQYF. This rearrangement joins TRBV28 to TRBJ2-7, with unresolved D. Germline CDR1 reads MDHEN; CDR2 reads SYDVKM. CDR3 size: 14 residues. V gave up 6 bases and J gave up 2 bases, with 14 bases separating them.

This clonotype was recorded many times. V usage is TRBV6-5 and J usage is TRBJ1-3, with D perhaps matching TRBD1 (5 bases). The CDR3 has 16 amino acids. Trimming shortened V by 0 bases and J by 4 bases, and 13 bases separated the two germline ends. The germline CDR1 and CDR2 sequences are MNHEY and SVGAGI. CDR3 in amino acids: CASSYSRQGGGNTIYF. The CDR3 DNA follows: TGTGCCAGCAGTTACTCGAGGCAGGGAGGAGGAAACACCATATATTTT.

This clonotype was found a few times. CDR3: CASSQDTLSTDTQYF. Written as DNA, the CDR3 is TGTGCCAGCAGCCAAGATACGTTGAGCACAGATACGCAGTATTTT. The chain is built from TRBV14 and TRBJ2-3; D remains unclear. Germline assignment: CDR1 SGHDN and CDR2 FVKESK. Trimming took 0 bases from V and 0 from J, leaving 7 bases between them. This CDR3 region has 15 residues.

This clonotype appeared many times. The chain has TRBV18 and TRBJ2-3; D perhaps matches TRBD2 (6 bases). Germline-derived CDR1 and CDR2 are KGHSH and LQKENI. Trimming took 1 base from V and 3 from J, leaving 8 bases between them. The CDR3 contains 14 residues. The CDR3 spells CASSPLTRTDTQYF. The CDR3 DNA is TGTGCCAGCTCACCACTGACTAGAACAGATACGCAGTATTTT.

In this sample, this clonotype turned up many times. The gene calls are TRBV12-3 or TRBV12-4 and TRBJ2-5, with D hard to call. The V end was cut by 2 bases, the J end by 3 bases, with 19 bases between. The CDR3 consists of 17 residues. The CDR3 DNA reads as TGTGCCAGCAGTTTATCCTGGGTAGCCATGGGTGAAGAGACCCAGTACTTC. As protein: CASSLSWVAMGEETQYF.

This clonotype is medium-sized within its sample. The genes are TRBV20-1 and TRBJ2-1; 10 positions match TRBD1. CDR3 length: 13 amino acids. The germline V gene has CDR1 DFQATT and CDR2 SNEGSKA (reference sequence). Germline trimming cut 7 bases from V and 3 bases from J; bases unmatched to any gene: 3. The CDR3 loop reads CSEGTGDYNEQFF. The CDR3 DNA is TGCAGTGAAGGGACAGGGGACTACAATGAGCAGTTCTTC.

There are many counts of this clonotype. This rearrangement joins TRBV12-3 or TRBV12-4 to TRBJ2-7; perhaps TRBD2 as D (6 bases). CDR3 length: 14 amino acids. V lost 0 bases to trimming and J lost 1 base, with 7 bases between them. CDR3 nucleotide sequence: TGTGCCAGCAGTTTAGCGGCGGGGTCCTACGAGCAGTACTTC. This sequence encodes CASSLAAGSYEQYF.

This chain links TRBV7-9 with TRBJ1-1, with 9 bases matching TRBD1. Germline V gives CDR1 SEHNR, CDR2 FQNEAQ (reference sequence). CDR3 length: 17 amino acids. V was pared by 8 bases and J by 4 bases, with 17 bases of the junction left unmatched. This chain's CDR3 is CASVDTGGLPPGTEAFF. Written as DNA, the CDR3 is TGTGCCAGCGTTGATACAGGGGGCCTCCCACCGGGCACTGAAGCTTTCTTT.

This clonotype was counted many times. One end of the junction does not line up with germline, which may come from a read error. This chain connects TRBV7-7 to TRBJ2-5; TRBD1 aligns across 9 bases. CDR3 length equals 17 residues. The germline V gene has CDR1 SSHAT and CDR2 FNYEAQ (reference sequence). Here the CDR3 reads CASSPPPGQGNEETQYF. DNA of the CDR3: TGTGCTAGCAGTCCCCCCCCGGGACAGGGAAACGAAGAGACCCAGTACTTC.

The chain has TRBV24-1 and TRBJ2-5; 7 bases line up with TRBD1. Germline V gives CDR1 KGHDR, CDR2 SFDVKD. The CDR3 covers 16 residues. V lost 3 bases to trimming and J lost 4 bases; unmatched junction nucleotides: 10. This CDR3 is CATSDPPGTARETQYF. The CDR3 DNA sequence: TGTGCCACCAGTGATCCCCCCGGGACAGCAAGAGAGACCCAGTACTTC.

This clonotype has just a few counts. The CDR3 nucleotides are TGTGCCAGCAGCCCCCAGTTAGGGTACCAAGAGACCCAGTACTTC. Its translation: CASSPQLGYQETQYF. The rearrangement uses TRBV7-6 and TRBJ2-5; D remains ambiguous. The germline V and J ends were trimmed by 5 bases and 0 bases, with 13 bases remaining between them. This CDR3 is 15 amino acids long. Germline V gene data show CDR1 as SGHVS and CDR2 as FNYEAQ. Full variable domain (outside the CDR3, taken from reference TRBV7-6 and TRBJ2-5): GAGVSQSPRYKVTKRGQDVALRCDPISGHVSLYWYRQALGQGPEFLTYFNYEAQQDKSGLPNDRFSAERPEGSISTLTIQRTEQRDSAMYRCASSPQLGYQETQYFGPGTRLLVL.

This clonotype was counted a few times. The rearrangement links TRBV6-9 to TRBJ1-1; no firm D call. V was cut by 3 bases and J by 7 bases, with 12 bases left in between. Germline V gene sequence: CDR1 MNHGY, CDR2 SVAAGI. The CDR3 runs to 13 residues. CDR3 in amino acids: CASSYTELDEAFF. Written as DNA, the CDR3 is TGTGCCAGCAGTTACACTGAGCTCGATGAAGCTTTCTTT.

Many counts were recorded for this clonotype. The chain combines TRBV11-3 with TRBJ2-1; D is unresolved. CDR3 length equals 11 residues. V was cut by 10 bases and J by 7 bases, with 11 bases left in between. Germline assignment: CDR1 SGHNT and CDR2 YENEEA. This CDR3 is CAIHISNEQFF. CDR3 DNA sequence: TGTGCCATCCACATCAGTAATGAGCAGTTCTTC.